One and the same sample provided the 2 T cell receptor beta chains below, sequenced in a study of blood T cells in healthy people across ages (dated by TCRdb to between 2014 and 2017). Preparation of the library involved 5' RACE. The instrument was an Illumina HiSeq 2500. The second PCR ran for about 7 to 11 cycles and used a J-beta primer mix along with a sample-barcoded 5' primer. TCRdb reran the public reads through fastp at Q25 and MiXCR, keeping productive beta chains. Merged by CDR3 protein, the rows form single entries marked with the most common genes and DNA. The sample table contains 1.5 million to 2 million distinct CDR3 sequences; only one count was recorded for roughly 27% of them. Of the sample, less than 9.5% falls within the top ten clones. The sequencing input was blood. Receptors were obtained from a woman aged 25-40 years in good health.

CDR3 loop: CASRPQGTNEKLFF. In DNA, the CDR3 is TGTGCCAGCAGACCACAGGGAACTAATGAAAAACTGTTTTTT. V is TRBV12-3 or TRBV12-4 and J is TRBJ1-4; TRBD1 is a possible D gene (6 bases). This CDR3 has 14 residues. The ends were cut back, 6 bases at V and 1 base at J, with 9 bases in the middle.

The V gene is TRBV5-1, the J gene TRBJ2-3; 8 bases match TRBD2. Trimming cost V 4 bases and J 1 base; bases outside gene matches: 8. The CDR3 runs 16 residues. CDR1 and CDR2 from the germline V gene are SGHRS and YFSETQ. Written as DNA, the CDR3 is TGCGCCAGCAGCACGGAGACTAGCGCGGGCACAGATACGCAGTATTTT. Translating it yields CASSTETSAGTDTQYF. The full variable domain, rest sourced from reference TRBV5-1 and TRBJ2-3, is KAGVTQTPRYLIKTRGQQVTLSCSPISGHRSVSWYQQTPGQGLQFLFEYFSETQRNKGNFPGRFSGRQFSNSRSEMNVSTLELGDSALYLCASSTETSAGTDTQYFGPGTRLTVL.